Sequencing of this TCR beta chain was carried out in a study of beta chain features in type 1 diabetes (dated by TCRdb to about 2018). About the investigation overall: No differences in mean age, gender distribution, total cell number or subset yield were found between patients and healthy donors. The study compared TCRB repertoires of sorted circulating CD4+ T cell subsets between recently diagnosed type 1 diabetes patients and matched healthy donors. A total of approximately 100,000,000 sorted cells were examined across all samples, and the number of cells per subset was strongly correlated with RNA yield. Naive and central memory subsets were obtained from all 30 or so donors, but regulatory and stem cell-like memory subsets were isolated from only 8 patients and roughly eight healthy donors. General study outcomes and caveats: Naive, central memory and regulatory TCRB repertoires appeared more similar among patients than among healthy donors. Because the HLA sub-analyses included only small numbers of individuals, any influence of HLA type on TCRB rearrangement was left unresolved. PCR may preferentially amplify shorter templates, but because patient and control samples were amplified and corrected together, any resulting skew would affect both groups equally. At VDJ recombination sites, type 1 diabetes patients had fewer insertions and more deleted nucleotides, which implies abnormalities in thymic rearrangement. Because cDNA was sequenced instead of genomic DNA, highly expressing activated cells could be over-represented, though the groups showed no difference in activation or CD3 levels. Type 1 diabetes patients showed a moderate but significant shortening of TCRB CDR3 length in all four CD4+ subsets.

This clone was observed a few times. Its recognized antigen is unknown. No quality values exist for individual bases; no much larger clone is one base distant. Reading the germline V gene (reference sequence) gives CDR1 SEHNR and CDR2 FQNEAQ. Its CDR3 holds 16 amino acids, cysteine through phenylalanine. This entry keeps only the CDR3 DNA: 48 bases, framed from base 1. The V end loses 0 bases and the J end loses 9 bases, and a stretch of 18 bases separates them. The entire amount of isolated RNA was reverse transcribed using the High Capacity cDNA Reverse Transcription Kit, so the sequenced TCRB transcripts were expressed ones. Naive, central memory and regulatory T cell samples underwent deep immunoSEQ sequencing, averaging roughly 3.5 million total reads per sample. After sorted cells were lysed in RLT buffer, RNA was extracted with DNase-treated RNeasy Micro or Mini kits, with the choice depending on cell number. Each cell subset was processed separately to prevent cross-contamination, with patient and healthy donor samples processed together. Using the immunoSEQ multiplex PCR, TCRB sequences were amplified from cDNA into 87-bp fragments spanning the CDR3 region. Sequencing of the amplicons was performed on the Illumina HiSeq platform. The source study handled its data this way. Synthetic template baselines were used to correct PCR bias computationally, reads within Hamming distance 2 were collapsed, and singletons that could not be merged were discarded. By aligning reads against IMGT, V, D and J genes, CDR3 length, and insertions or deletions at six rearrangement sites were assigned. Within each subset, clonotype counts were normalized to sorted cell number, after which true diversity and Gini coefficients were computed with the tcR R package. Repertoire sharing was quantified using the overlap coefficient calculated on TCRB nucleotide sequences. Here the immuneACCESS table is served through TCRdb, limited to in-frame sequences with V and J called. Missing clones are a known gap in these copies; in checked studies unresolved V genes cover under half, and the rest lacks a known reason. For V, J and clone size, that table is used; D and trimming come from the DNA. This sample has about 240,000 clones in its table, and around 26% of those were observed once. The ten top clones hold roughly 4% of the sample.

Each donor gave one peripheral blood draw, averaging around 120 mL, which was collected into heparinised tubes. Using a panel that included CD45RO, CCR7, CD25, CD127, CD95 and CD27, naive, central memory, regulatory and stem cell-like memory CD4+ T cells were sorted on a BD FACSAria II. All sorted populations exceeded 95% purity. PBMCs were separated immediately by Lymphoprep density gradient centrifugation and were stained directly, without being cultured. To minimize batch effects, samples were stained and sorted in pairs, one healthy donor with one patient per experiment. This receptor was obtained from a man aged 25 to 40 in good health. The sequence joins TRBV7-9 to TRBJ2-1, and the D gene may be TRBD2, 6 bases matching. The sequenced sample was central memory CD4+ T cells from blood. The DNA reads as follows: TGTGCCAGCAGCTTAGCTTCGGGGCGGGACGCAGCTGAGCAGTTCTTC. It specifies CASSLASGRDAAEQFF.